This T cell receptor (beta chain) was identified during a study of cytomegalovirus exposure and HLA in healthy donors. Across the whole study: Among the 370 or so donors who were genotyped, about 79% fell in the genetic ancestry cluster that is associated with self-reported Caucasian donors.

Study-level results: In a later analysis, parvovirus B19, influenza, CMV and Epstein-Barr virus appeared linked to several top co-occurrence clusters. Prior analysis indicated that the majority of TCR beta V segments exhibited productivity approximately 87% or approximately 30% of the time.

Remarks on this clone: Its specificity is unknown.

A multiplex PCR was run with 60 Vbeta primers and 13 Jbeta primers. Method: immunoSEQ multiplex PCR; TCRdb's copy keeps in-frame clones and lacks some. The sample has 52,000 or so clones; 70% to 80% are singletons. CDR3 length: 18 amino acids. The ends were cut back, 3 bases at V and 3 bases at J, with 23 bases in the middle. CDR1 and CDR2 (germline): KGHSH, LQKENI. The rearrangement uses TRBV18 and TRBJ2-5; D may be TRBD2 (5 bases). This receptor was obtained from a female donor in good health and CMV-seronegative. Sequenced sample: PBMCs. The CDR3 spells CASSPIPPQVGVKETQYF. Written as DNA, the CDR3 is TGTGCCAGCTCACCGATACCCCCTCAGGTCGGGGTCAAAGAGACCCAGTACTTC.